This TCR beta chain was identified in a study of long-term antiretroviral therapy in people with HIV. Findings and limits, study-wide: Blood, drawn from the mid-2000s to the late 2010s, may reflect older ART regimens.

Researchers report immunoSEQ v3.0 was run at survey level. This table comes from immunoSEQ multiplex PCR, and its TCRdb copy is limited to in-frame clones, with some not included. Of approximately 45,000 clones in the sample, roughly 86% were seen once. In regard to this clone: Its antigen remains unknown.

CDR1 and CDR2 (germline): SGHRS, YFSETQ. CDR3 size: 17 residues. Trimming removed 3 bases from V and 0 bases from J; junction bases left unmatched: 8. The chain has TRBV5-1 and TRBJ1-1; the match to TRBD1 covers 10 bases. The receptor comes from a woman in her forties or fifties with HIV. Sequences were derived from unsorted PBMCs, sampled 0.1 years before starting antiretroviral therapy. The DNA for the CDR3 is TGCGCCAGCAGCTCCGGACAGGGGGGTGGGATGAACACTGAAGCTTTCTTT. This encodes CASSSGQGGGMNTEAFF.